The next 30 T cell receptor beta chains were all read from a single sample in a study of blood T cells in healthy people across ages. The authors ran a second PCR of about 6 to 11 cycles using a sample-barcoded 5' primer and a J-beta primer mix. In TCRdb, the 5' RACE reads were re-called with MiXCR into one record per CDR3 protein. The repertoire consists of hundreds of thousands of distinct CDR3 sequences, with 45% to 50% occurring once and the leading ten covering around an eighth. The specimen sequenced was blood. The receptors come from a man under 40 in good health.

This chain links TRBV21-1 with TRBJ1-4; the table calls TRBD1, which could not be checked here. TRBV21-1 is a pseudogene locus. The length of the CDR3 is 16 residues. CDR3 bases: TGTGCCAGCAGCCCTTATGGGGGTTTTGGAGTTGAAAAACTGTTTTTT. Its translation is CASSPYGGFGVEKLFF.

This chain joins TRBV6-5 and TRBJ1-2, with 10 bases fitting TRBD1. The CDR3 length is 15 residues. Germline V gives CDR1 MNHEY, CDR2 SVGAGI. Trimming took 6 bases from V and 4 from J; bases not matched to a gene: 8. CDR3 amino acids: CASSPGQGISYGYTF. For the CDR3, the DNA is TGTGCCAGCAGCCCGGGACAGGGGATATCCTATGGCTACACCTTC.

The gene calls are TRBV29-1 and TRBJ2-7; tentatively, D is TRBD1 (6 bases). Trimming removed 7 bases at V and 5 bases at J, with 15 bases between. Germline CDR1 and CDR2: SQVTM and ANQGSEA. The CDR3 sequence is 12 residues long. CDR3 loop: CSAGTHTHEQYF. In nucleotides, the CDR3 is TGCAGCGCCGGGACACACACCCACGAGCAGTACTTC.

The chain links TRBV29-1 to TRBJ2-3; D ambiguous. V was shortened by 3 bases and J by 2 bases, with 6 bases between the two germline ends. The CDR3 is 12 amino acids. From germline, CDR1 is SQVTM and CDR2 ANQGSEA. The CDR3 spells CSVDVDTDTQYF. In DNA, the CDR3 is TGCAGCGTTGACGTGGACACAGATACGCAGTATTTT.

This sequence joins TRBV29-1 and TRBJ1-1; 7 positions match TRBD1. This CDR3 is 13 amino acids long. Per the germline V gene, CDR1 is SQVTM and CDR2 is ANQGSEA. The V gene end was trimmed by 7 bases and the J gene end by 5 bases; junction bases not matched to a gene: 10. This CDR3 reads CSATQGVGTEAFF. DNA of the CDR3: TGCAGCGCTACCCAGGGGGTGGGGACTGAAGCTTTCTTT.

This clonotype occurred a few times. The rearrangement joins TRBV18 to TRBJ2-7, with a tentative D call TRBD2 (5 bases). The germline CDR1 and CDR2 sequences are KGHSH and LQKENI. Trimming cost V 3 bases and J 3 bases, with 12 bases left between them. CDR3 length: 14 amino acids. CDR3 residues: CASSPLTGIYEQYF. The CDR3 DNA sequence: TGTGCCAGCTCACCGCTCACCGGGATCTACGAGCAGTACTTC. Based on the CDR3 plus reference TRBV18 and TRBJ2-7, the full variable domain is NAGVMQNPRHLVRRRGQEARLRCSPMKGHSHVYWYRQLPEEGLKFMVYLQKENIIDESGMPKERFSAEFPKEGPSILRIQQVVRGDSAAYFCASSPLTGIYEQYFGPGTRLTVT.

The genes are TRBV20-1 and TRBJ1-1, with D possibly being TRBD1 (6 bases). Germline CDR1 DFQATT, CDR2 SNEGSKA (reference sequence). V lost 0 bases and J 4 bases, leaving 21 bases between the germline ends. The CDR3 is made up of 17 amino acids. The CDR3 here is CSARDTNRQAVGTEAFF. DNA of the CDR3: TGCAGTGCTAGAGATACCAACAGACAGGCCGTAGGCACTGAAGCTTTCTTT.

This clonotype has a handful of counts. V usage is TRBV18 and J usage is TRBJ2-1; D possibly corresponds to TRBD2 (6 bases). Trimming stripped 1 base from V and 8 bases from J, with 15 bases between. Looked up from germline, CDR1 is KGHSH and CDR2 is LQKENI. There are 15 residues in the CDR3. CDR3 sequence (DNA): TGTGCCAGCTCACCACTGCGGGGCCGAGTTGATGAGCAGTTCTTC. Its translation is CASSPLRGRVDEQFF.

This clonotype has only a few counts. The chain carries TRBV27 and TRBJ1-5; D gene unclear. The CDR3 is 16 residues long. V dropped 6 bases and J dropped 0 bases, with 15 bases sitting between them. From germline, CDR1 is MNHEY and CDR2 SMNVEV (reference sequence). The CDR3 bases are TGTGCCAGCAGCCCTCAGGCGGTCTATAGCAATCAGCCCCAGCATTTT. It codes for CASSPQAVYSNQPQHF.

The chain is built from TRBV20-1 and TRBJ2-5, with a weak D call TRBD2 (6 bases). V gave up 6 bases and J gave up 2 bases, with 19 bases separating them. The CDR3 length is 15 residues. Germline values: CDR1 DFQATT, CDR2 SNEGSKA (reference sequence). The CDR3 loop reads CSAPLLAGMQETQYF. The CDR3 nucleotides read TGCAGTGCGCCCCTTTTGGCGGGAATGCAAGAGACCCAGTACTTC.

The chain couples TRBV10-3 to TRBJ2-5; TRBD1 matches at 7 bases. The last part of the DNA fits TRBJ2-7 better; the J call may be wrong. The CDR3 is made up of 13 amino acids. Per germline, CDR1 ENHRY and CDR2 SYGVKD. As DNA, the CDR3 is TGTGCCAGCGCGACAGGGACCGGCTACGAGCAGTACTTC. Protein product: CASATGTGYEQYF.

The rearrangement links TRBV7-9 to TRBJ2-3; no definite D call. Trimming shortened V by 0 bases and J by 4 bases, and 5 bases separated the two germline ends. The CDR3 contains 13 residues. Germline-derived CDR1 and CDR2 are SEHNR and FQNEAQ (reference sequence). CDR3: CASSLALPDTQYF. DNA for the CDR3: TGTGCCAGCAGCTTAGCTCTTCCAGATACGCAGTATTTT.

The V call is TRBV7-2, the J call TRBJ2-5; TRBD1 might be the D (6 bases). The V end lost 1 base, the J end lost 2 bases, and 14 bases lay between the germline ends. Germline assignment: CDR1 SGHTA and CDR2 FQGNSA. This CDR3 region has 16 residues. The CDR3 region has the DNA TGTGCCAGCAGCTTAGTTGGGACACGGAAACAAGAGACCCAGTACTTC. Protein: CASSLVGTRKQETQYF.

This clonotype was recorded a few times. The chain carries TRBV9 and TRBJ1-6, with D perhaps matching TRBD1 (6 bases). The V end lost 3 bases, the J end lost 5 bases, and 15 bases lay between the germline ends. Germline V gene lookup returns CDR1 SGDLS and CDR2 YYNGEE. CDR3 size: 16 residues. Here the CDR3 DNA reads TGTGCCAGCAGCGCAGCGACCGGACAGAATAATTCACCCCTCCACTTT. It specifies CASSAATGQNNSPLHF. The variable domain in full, with the rest retrieved from reference TRBV9 and TRBJ1-6, is DSGVTQTPKHLITATGQRVTLRCSPRSGDLSVYWYQQSLDQGLQFLIQYYNGEERAKGNILERFSAQQFPDLHSELNLSSLELGDSALYFCASSAATGQNNSPLHFGNGTRLTVT.

The chain employs TRBV4-1 and TRBJ2-7, with TRBD1 matching over 9 bases. Germline CDR1 and CDR2: MGHRA and YSYEKL. V gave up 2 bases and J gave up 0 bases; unmatched junction bases: 2. There are 15 residues in the CDR3. The CDR3 sequence is CASSQTGQGSYEQYF. The CDR3 DNA reads TGCGCCAGCAGCCAAACGGGACAGGGCTCCTACGAGCAGTACTTC.

In its sample, this clonotype was seen many times. This chain joins TRBV20-1 and TRBJ1-4; 7 positions match TRBD1. Germline V gene sequence: CDR1 DFQATT, CDR2 SNEGSKA (reference sequence). The CDR3 covers 14 residues. The trim removed 6 bases at V and 8 bases at J, leaving 12 bases unmatched. The DNA for the CDR3 is TGCAGTGCGAGGGAACAGGGGACGAGGGAAAAACTGTTTTTT. It codes for CSAREQGTREKLFF.

This clonotype was counted only a few times. The CDR3 DNA follows: TGCAGTGCTAGTTCGGGATGGTACCAAGAGACCCAGTACTTC. Its translation: CSASSGWYQETQYF. This rearrangement joins TRBV20-1 to TRBJ2-5; tentative D call: TRBD2 (5 bases). The CDR3 has 14 residues. Germline assignment: CDR1 DFQATT and CDR2 SNEGSKA (reference sequence). The V end lost 3 bases, the J end lost 0 bases, and 11 bases lay between the germline ends.

The V gene is TRBV20-1, the J gene TRBJ2-5, with 12 bases matching TRBD2. CDR3 size: 15 residues. From germline, CDR1 is DFQATT and CDR2 SNEGSKA (reference sequence). J lost 4 bases, V lost 3 bases, and 6 bases had no gene match. In DNA form, the CDR3 reads TGCAGTGCTAGCGGACTAGCGGGGATTTCAGAGACCCAGTACTTC. It yields the protein CSASGLAGISETQYF.

The chain employs TRBV3-1 and TRBJ2-4, with 9 bases that match TRBD1. With V trimmed by 4 bases and J by 8 bases, 6 bases remained unmatched. The germline V gene encodes CDR1 LGHDT and CDR2 YNNKEL (reference sequence). The CDR3 spans 14 residues. The CDR3 coding sequence is TGTGCCAGCAGCCCGGGACAGGGATATTACATTCAGTACTTC. Protein product: CASSPGQGYYIQYF.

V usage is TRBV5-1 and J usage is TRBJ2-1; either TRBD1 or TRBD2 may supply D (5 bases each). Germline loops: CDR1 SGHRS, CDR2 YFSETQ. Trimming removed 4 bases at V and 0 bases at J, with 11 bases between. The CDR3 has 15 residues. The CDR3 nucleotides read TGCGCCAGCAGCGAAGGGACGGACTCCTACAATGAGCAGTTCTTC. Residues: CASSEGTDSYNEQFF.

This clonotype has just a few counts. V is TRBV20-1 and J is TRBJ2-3; 10 bases line up with TRBD2. Trimming took 5 bases from V and 2 from J; bases not matched to a gene: 4. Looked up from germline, CDR1 is DFQATT and CDR2 is SNEGSKA (reference sequence). This CDR3 region has 14 residues. In DNA form, the CDR3 reads TGCAGTGCTTTAGCGGGGGGAAACACAGATACGCAGTATTTT. Encoded protein: CSALAGGNTDTQYF.

CDR3 in DNA: TGTGCCAGCAGTCGTAGGGGGGCAGCCACACAAGAGACCCAGTACTTC. Its translation is CASSRRGAATQETQYF. The rearrangement links TRBV7-2 to TRBJ2-5; D tentatively reads TRBD1 or TRBD2 (6 bases each). The CDR3 is 16 residues long. V was clipped by 6 bases and J by 2 bases, with 19 bases between them. Germline lookup yields CDR1 SGHTA and CDR2 FQGNSA.

This rearrangement joins TRBV20-1 to TRBJ1-4; the match to TRBD1 covers 7 bases. The trim removed 2 bases at V and 4 bases at J, leaving 4 bases unmatched. This CDR3 has 14 residues. Germline CDR1 is DFQATT and CDR2 is SNEGSKA (reference sequence). In DNA form, the CDR3 reads TGCAGTGCTAGACAGGGGGGTTTTAATGAAAAACTGTTTTTT. It yields the protein CSARQGGFNEKLFF.

The V gene is TRBV30, the J gene TRBJ2-1; the D gene is possibly TRBD2 (6 bases). Germline-derived CDR1 and CDR2 are GTSNPN and SVGIG (reference sequence). The CDR3 is 13 amino acids. Between the trimmed V and J ends, which lost 3 bases and 4 bases, there was a span of 10 bases. CDR3 in amino acids: CAWRAGGYNEQFF. CDR3 sequence (DNA): TGTGCCTGGAGGGCTGGGGGGTACAATGAGCAGTTCTTC.

This clonotype has only a few counts. The chain uses TRBV4-2 and TRBJ2-5, with D uncertain. The CDR3 loop spans 13 amino acids. Between the trimmed V and J ends, which lost 1 base and 5 bases, there was a span of 8 bases. Per germline, CDR1 LGHNA and CDR2 YNFKEQ. The CDR3 nucleotides are TGTGCCAGCAGCCAAGGAGTTGAGGAGACCCAGTACTTC. It translates to CASSQGVEETQYF.

This clonotype was detected a few times. The CDR3, as DNA: TGTGCCAGCAGCCGTGAGCAGAACTATGGCTACACCTTC. It translates to CASSREQNYGYTF. The chain has TRBV14 and TRBJ1-2; unclear D gene. The CDR3 is made up of 13 amino acids. V lost 4 bases, J lost 2 bases, and 8 bases lay in between. Looked up from germline, CDR1 is SGHDN and CDR2 is FVKESK.

The table lists this clonotype with a few counts. The V and J genes are TRBV20-1 and TRBJ2-7; 15 nucleotides agree with TRBD2. Germline-derived CDR1 and CDR2 are DFQATT and SNEGSKA (reference sequence). The CDR3 runs 15 residues. V shed 3 bases, J shed 4 bases, and the junction held 4 bases outside the gene matches. CDR3 in amino acids: CSASPGTSGGYEQYF. The DNA of the CDR3 is TGCAGTGCTAGTCCTGGGACTAGCGGGGGGTACGAGCAGTACTTC.

This clonotype was observed a few times. The genes are TRBV30 and TRBJ2-5; tentative D call: TRBD1 (5 bases). CDR3 size: 15 residues. With 2 bases removed from V and 4 bases from J, the gap between germline ends came to 17 bases. Germline lookup yields CDR1 GTSNPN and CDR2 SVGIG (reference sequence). CDR3 loop: CAWSRGRVSSETQYF. CDR3 nucleotides: TGTGCCTGGAGTCGCGGCAGGGTGTCTTCAGAGACCCAGTACTTC. Complete variable domain (other parts from reference TRBV30 and TRBJ2-5): SQTIHQWPATLVQPVGSPLSLECTVEGTSNPNLYWYRQAAGRGLQLLFYSVGIGQISSEVPQNLSASRPQDRQFILSSKKLLLSDSGFYLCAWSRGRVSSETQYFGPGTRLLVL.

V and J are TRBV7-9 and TRBJ2-7; no firm D call. The CDR3 sequence is 14 residues long. Trimming pared 3 bases from V and 2 bases from J, leaving 11 bases between. Germline V CDR1 and CDR2: SEHNR, FQNEAQ (reference sequence). The DNA of the CDR3 is TGTGCCAGCAGCTTTGGCAGATCTCCCTACGAGCAGTACTTC. Translated: CASSFGRSPYEQYF.

V gene TRBV7-2 combines with J gene TRBJ1-2, with TRBD1 matching over 9 bases. The CDR3 is 20 residues long. The trim removed 0 bases at V and 3 bases at J, leaving 17 bases unmatched. Per germline, CDR1 SGHTA and CDR2 FQGNSA. CDR3 residues: CASSLALGEQGAEAYYGYTF. CDR3 coding DNA: TGTGCCAGCAGCTTAGCGCTGGGGGAACAGGGGGCGGAAGCCTACTATGGCTACACCTTC. Full variable domain (outside the CDR3, taken from reference TRBV7-2 and TRBJ1-2): GAGVSQSPSNKVTEKGKDVELRCDPISGHTALYWYRQSLGQGLEFLIYFQGNSAPDKSGLPSDRFSAERTGGSVSTLTIQRTQQEDSAVYLCASSLALGEQGAEAYYGYTFGSGTRLTVV.